This T cell receptor (beta chain) was observed in a study of CD8 T cells in Susac syndrome. In the study overall: Treatment status at blood draw for the Susac syndrome patients was therapy-naive, corticosteroids, or intravenous immunoglobulin alone. General study findings and limits: The Susac syndrome CD4+ T cell repertoires displayed no clonal expansion.

In regard to this clonotype: What it recognizes is unknown.

This CDR3 has 13 residues. Germline V gene data show CDR1 as LGHDT and CDR2 as YNNKEL (reference sequence). Trimming left V 5 bases short and J 5 bases short, with 10 bases between. The RNA, about 0.45 to 1 ug, was put through reverse transcription using random hexamers. The method of amplification for TCR beta CDR3 was immunoSEQ multiplex PCR, covering 54 Vbeta and 13 Jbeta. TCRdb re-called the immunoSEQ multiplex PCR reads with MiXCR, one entry per CDR3 protein. The data show tens of thousands of distinct CDR3 sequences, with about 93% seen just once and about 0.28% held by the top ten. Negative magnetic isolation gave CD8+ and CD4+ cells; FACS enriched CD8+ TEMRA.

The source is a human donor with Susac syndrome. Input material: CD4+ T cells from PBMCs. The chain combines TRBV3-1 with TRBJ1-5; TRBD1 is a possible D gene (6 bases). Here the CDR3 reads CASSARGDQPQHF. CDR3 sequence (DNA): TGTGCCAGCAGCGCGAGGGGGGATCAGCCCCAGCATTTT.